This TCR beta chain was profiled in a study of T-cell memory formation after mild COVID-19 (dated by TCRdb to the early 2020s). Context from the whole study: TCR sequence clusters from the two donors were found to be largely donor specific. Two young, previously healthy adult volunteers made up the cohort, one male and one female. In a couple of donors, T-cell clones that expanded and contracted after mild COVID-19 were tracked by sequencing TCRalpha and TCRbeta repertoires over time.

Ficoll-Paque density gradient centrifugation was the method used to isolate PBMCs. Sequenced using an Illumina NovaSeq 6000. cDNA libraries for TCRalpha and TCRbeta were prepared by 5'RACE using constant-segment primers, with sample barcodes and unique molecular identifiers added. Trizol reagent was used to extract RNA from every sample. Amplification of the libraries took two PCR steps, and the second step added a second sample barcode plus Illumina TruSeq adapters. The libraries were sequenced on an Illumina NovaSeq using 2 x 150 bp paired-end reads. The original pipeline was this. Reads were demultiplexed and collapsed into UMI-guided consensus sequences with migec v1.2.7. Using mixcr v2.1.11, the UMI consensuses were aligned to TRA and TRB V and J templates and assembled into clonotypes. Clonotypes were classified as expanded or contracted when called significant by both edgeR and NoisET, with noise models trained on biological replicates. For edgeR calls, the thresholds were a false discovery rate-adjusted p below 0.01 and a log2 fold-change of 1. As an exploratory analysis of dynamics, max-normalized trajectories of the 1000 most abundant clonotypes were examined with PCA combined with hierarchical clustering. Separately sequenced CD4+ and CD8+ repertoires were used to assign the CD4 or CD8 phenotype of responding clones. Using fastp trimming at Q25 and MiXCR clonotype assembly, TCRdb reanalyzed the public sequencing data and kept in-frame beta chains. One record per CDR3 amino acid sequence lists the most common genes and DNA. These V and J calls are TCRdb output, not the study's own analysis. The sample table contains roughly 450,000 distinct CDR3 sequences; only one count was recorded for approximately 18% of them. In total, the top ten clones hold roughly 21% of the sample.

For this clonotype: The antigen it recognizes is unknown. Base qualities are missing; no much larger clone stands one base away.

Beyond this particular receptor, the publication reports: SARS-CoV-2 specificity of the second-wave clones peaking on day 37 was not confirmed. Contracting CD4+ clones were found mainly in CM and EM memory subsets, while CD8+ clones were enriched in EMRA. Some responding clones were detected in pre-infection memory, which suggested that pre-existing cross-reactive memory T cells had joined the SARS-CoV-2 response. From day 15 to 85, contracting clones showed balanced CD4/CD8 phenotypes, whereas a second wave of clones that expanded from day 15 to 37 leaned towards CD4+. Only a couple of mild cases were covered in the study, and larger cohorts including severe cases with pre-infection samples were considered necessary.

The source material was PBMCs or a T cell subset sorted from them (not recorded which). The source is a man between 18 and 29 years old who had mild COVID-19 (a few samples of this study predate the infection). The sample titles of this study are shuffled in the database, so cell type and time point are left out; the donor was told from shared clones.

The nucleotide sequence reads TGCGCCAGCAGCCAAGATACAGGCCGGAGGGTCGAGCAGTACTTC. Its translation is CASSQDTGRRVEQYF. Here the chain combines TRBV4-1 and TRBJ2-7, and TRBD2 may be the D gene, going by 6 matching bases. The CDR3 covers 15 residues, taking in both the cysteine and the phenylalanine. Left in the record is the CDR3 DNA by itself, 45 bases read in frame from the first base. CDR1 and CDR2 (MGHRA, YSYEKL) derive from the germline V gene. V gives up 0 bases and J gives up 6 bases, and the segment between their germline ends measures 15 bases.